The T cell receptor (beta chain) described here comes from a study of type 1 regulatory T cells. On the study more broadly: This in vitro CD4 product, T-allo10, is enriched for Tr1 cells and alloantigen-specific.

There are many counts of this clonotype. Its specificity is unknown. Whole-study findings and limits: Compared with non-type 1 regulatory T cells, type 1 regulatory T cells showed a more restricted TCR repertoire.

Each CDR3 protein gets one entry after TCRdb re-called the reads with MiXCR. The sample contains roughly 71,000 distinct CDR3 sequences, around 21% of which appear only once. Trimming removed 3 bases from V and 5 bases from J; junction bases left unmatched: 7. The CDR3 is 16 amino acids. Sequenced input: cultured type 1 regulatory T (Tr1) cells, either the whole culture or a sorted fraction (not recorded which). The chain combines TRBV12-3 or TRBV12-4 with TRBJ2-2; TRBD1 matches at 9 bases. This clonotype was sampled from a human donor in good health. CDR3 in amino acids: CASSFFGQGLTGELFF. CDR3 nucleotides: TGTGCCAGCAGTTTTTTCGGACAGGGGTTGACCGGGGAGCTGTTTTTT.